Listed below are T cell receptor beta chains from one sample, sequenced in a study of tumor and adjacent non-tumor tissue in lung cancer. A single record per CDR3 protein comes from TCRdb applying MiXCR to the multiplex PCR reads. The sample has about 110,000 distinct CDR3 sequences, approximately 84% seen once. Material for sequencing was lung tumor tissue. The receptors here all came from a man between 65 and 80 years old with non-small cell lung cancer. CDR3s include the opening cysteine and the closing phenylalanine or tryptophan. Each record gives: V gene, J gene, D gene, clone size, CDR3 protein, CDR3 DNA. The D gene is left open where the match is weak. Some rows have no size entry. The others give once, few or many, or a class for an expanded clone.

V gene: TRBV29-1; J gene: TRBJ1-1; D gene: NA; clone size: NA; CDR3 protein: CSGKRSRITEAFF; CDR3 DNA: TGCAGCGGAAAAAGGAGTAGAATCACTGAAGCTTTCTTT
V gene: TRBV29-1; J gene: TRBJ1-1; D gene: NA; clone size: once; CDR3 protein: CSAQTCRGLSRSFF; CDR3 DNA: TGCAGCGCCCAAACATGTAGGGGACTTAGTCGATCTTTCTTT
V gene: TRBV20-1; J gene: TRBJ2-3; D gene: TRBD2; clone size: NA; CDR3 protein: CSAVSGIITDTQYF; CDR3 DNA: TGCAGTGCCGTAAGCGGGATCATCACAGATACGCAGTATTTT
V gene: TRBV4-1; J gene: TRBJ2-7; D gene: TRBD2; clone size: few; CDR3 protein: CASSRTLAGEGDKQYF; CDR3 DNA: TGCGCCAGCAGTCGGACACTAGCGGGAGAGGGGGACAAACAGTACTTC
V gene: TRBV29-1; J gene: TRBJ1-2; D gene: NA; clone size: NA; CDR3 protein: CTVPQTGAYGYTF; CDR3 DNA: TGCACCGTTCCCCAGACGGGAGCCTATGGCTACACATTT
V gene: TRBV5-5; J gene: TRBJ1-4; D gene: NA; clone size: NA; CDR3 protein: CASNSLSDNEKLFF; CDR3 DNA: TGTGCCAGCAACTCCCTGAGTGATAATGAAAAACTGTTTTTT
V gene: TRBV29-1; J gene: TRBJ1-4; D gene: NA; clone size: once; CDR3 protein: CIVEDGTNKKLFF; CDR3 DNA: TGCATTGTTGAAGACGGGACTAATAAAAAACTGTTTTTT
V gene: TRBV4-1; J gene: TRBJ2-5; D gene: TRBD1; clone size: NA; CDR3 protein: CASSQEPTGVSKTRYF; CDR3 DNA: TGCGCCAGCAGCCAAGAGCCGACAGGGGTCTCGAAAACCCGGTACTTC
V gene: TRBV14; J gene: TRBJ2-3; D gene: TRBD2; clone size: NA; CDR3 protein: CASSLTAGVFLDTQYF; CDR3 DNA: TGTGCCAGCAGCCTGACAGCGGGAGTTTTCCTAGATACGCAGTATTTT
V gene: TRBV29-1; J gene: TRBJ2-2; D gene: TRBD2; clone size: NA; CDR3 protein: CSADVAGGAGELFF; CDR3 DNA: TGCAGCGCTGACGTTGCGGGGGGCGCAGGGGAGCTGTTTTTT
V gene: TRBV6-2/TRBV6-3; J gene: TRBJ2-7; D gene: TRBD1; clone size: NA; CDR3 protein: CANSTKTGGSYELYF; CDR3 DNA: TGTGCCAACAGTACTAAGACAGGGGGATCCTATGAGCTGTACTTC
V gene: TRBV23-1; J gene: TRBJ1-1; D gene: NA; clone size: NA; CDR3 protein: CASSQPIGAEAFF; CDR3 DNA: TGCGCCAGCAGTCAGCCGATAGGGGCTGAAGCTTTCTTT
V gene: TRBV10-2; J gene: TRBJ2-7; D gene: NA; clone size: NA; CDR3 protein: CAISRSESYEQNF; CDR3 DNA: TGCGCCATTAGCAGATCGGAATCCTACGAGCAGAACTTC
V gene: TRBV12-3/TRBV12-4; J gene: TRBJ2-7; D gene: NA; clone size: NA; CDR3 protein: CVSSLETWGEQYF; CDR3 DNA: TGTGTCAGCAGTTTAGAGACATGGGGCGAGCAGTACTTC
V gene: TRBV11-3; J gene: TRBJ2-1; D gene: TRBD2; clone size: few; CDR3 protein: CASSLGLAGGPYNEQSF; CDR3 DNA: TGTGCCAGCAGCTTAGGTCTAGCGGGAGGGCCCTACAATGAACAGTCCTTC
V gene: TRBV12-3/TRBV12-4; J gene: TRBJ2-7; D gene: NA; clone size: NA; CDR3 protein: CASRLGNTYEQYF; CDR3 DNA: TGTGCCAGCAGATTGGGCAACACCTACGAGCAGTACTTC
V gene: TRBV4-1; J gene: TRBJ2-5; D gene: NA; clone size: NA; CDR3 protein: CADSQVLTVEETQYF; CDR3 DNA: TGCGCCGACAGCCAAGTATTGACAGTTGAAGAGACCCAGTACTTC
V gene: TRBV6-6; J gene: TRBJ1-3; D gene: TRBD1; clone size: large; CDR3 protein: CASSYPGRGQSTIYF; CDR3 DNA: TGTGCCAGCAGTTACCCAGGCAGGGGGCAATCCACCATATATTTT
V gene: TRBV12-3/TRBV12-4; J gene: TRBJ2-7; D gene: NA; clone size: once; CDR3 protein: CASSFAGAGYERYF; CDR3 DNA: TGTGCCAGTAGTTTCGCGGGGGCGGGCTACGAGCGGTACTTC
V gene: TRBV20-1; J gene: TRBJ2-7; D gene: NA; clone size: NA; CDR3 protein: CSARGRRSYEQYF; CDR3 DNA: TGCAGTGCTAGAGGTCGCAGGAGCTACGAGCAGTACTTC
V gene: TRBV5-5; J gene: TRBJ2-2; D gene: NA; clone size: NA; CDR3 protein: CASSLEVRLGELFF; CDR3 DNA: TGTGCCAGCAGTTTGGAGGTAAGGCTCGGGGAGCTGTTTTTT
V gene: TRBV28; J gene: TRBJ2-7; D gene: NA; clone size: NA; CDR3 protein: CASSLGGGYEQYF; CDR3 DNA: TGTGCCAGCAGTCTTGGAGGGGGGTACGAGCAGTACTTC
V gene: TRBV11-3; J gene: TRBJ2-2; D gene: TRBD1; clone size: once; CDR3 protein: CASTGQGGSIGELFF; CDR3 DNA: TGTGCCAGCACAGGACAGGGGGGGAGCATAGGGGAGCTGTTTTTT
V gene: TRBV6-2/TRBV6-3; J gene: TRBJ2-7; D gene: TRBD1; clone size: NA; CDR3 protein: CASSYSGQGFYYEQYF; CDR3 DNA: TGTGCCAGCAGTTACTCGGGACAGGGGTTTTACTACGAGCAGTACTTC
V gene: TRBV28; J gene: TRBJ2-7; D gene: NA; clone size: NA; CDR3 protein: CASSPGTTSYEQYF; CDR3 DNA: TGTGCCAGCAGCCCCGGGACCACCTCCTACGAGCAGTACTTC
V gene: TRBV20-1; J gene: TRBJ1-2; D gene: NA; clone size: NA; CDR3 protein: CSVSRGPKYGYTF; CDR3 DNA: TGCAGTGTTAGTAGGGGACCCAAATATGGCTACACCTTC
V gene: TRBV29-1; J gene: TRBJ2-7; D gene: NA; clone size: once; CDR3 protein: CSLPGPTSYEQYF; CDR3 DNA: TGCAGCCTTCCGGGACCTACCTCCTACGAGCAGTACTTC